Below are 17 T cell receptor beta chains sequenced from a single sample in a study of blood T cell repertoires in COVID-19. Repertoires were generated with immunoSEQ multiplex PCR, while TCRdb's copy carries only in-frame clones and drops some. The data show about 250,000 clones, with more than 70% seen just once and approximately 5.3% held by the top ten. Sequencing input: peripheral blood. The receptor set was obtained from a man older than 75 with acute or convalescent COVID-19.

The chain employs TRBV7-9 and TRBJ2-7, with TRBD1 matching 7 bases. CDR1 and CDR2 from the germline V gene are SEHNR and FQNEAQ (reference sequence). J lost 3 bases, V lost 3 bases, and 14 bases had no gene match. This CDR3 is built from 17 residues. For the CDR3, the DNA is TGTGCCAGCAGCTTGATTCCGAAGCAGGGGGTTATCTACGAGCAGTACTTC. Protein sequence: CASSLIPKQGVIYEQYF.

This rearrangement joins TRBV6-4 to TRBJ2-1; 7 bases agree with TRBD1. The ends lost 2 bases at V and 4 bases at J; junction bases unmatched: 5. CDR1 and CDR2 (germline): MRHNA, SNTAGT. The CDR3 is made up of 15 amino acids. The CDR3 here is CASSDDAGGYNEQFF. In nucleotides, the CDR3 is TGTGCCAGCAGTGACGACGCAGGGGGTTACAATGAGCAGTTCTTC.

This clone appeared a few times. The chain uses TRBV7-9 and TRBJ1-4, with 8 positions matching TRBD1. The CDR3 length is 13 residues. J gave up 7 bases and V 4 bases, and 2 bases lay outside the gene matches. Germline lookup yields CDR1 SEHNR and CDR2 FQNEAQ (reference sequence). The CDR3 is CASSWGQAEKLFF. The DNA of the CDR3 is TGTGCCAGCAGCTGGGGACAGGCTGAAAAACTGTTTTTT.

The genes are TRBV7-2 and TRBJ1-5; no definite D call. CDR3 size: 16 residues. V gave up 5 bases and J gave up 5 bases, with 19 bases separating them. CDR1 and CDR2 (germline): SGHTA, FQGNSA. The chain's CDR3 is CASSPGRDERYQPQHF. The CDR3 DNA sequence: TGTGCCAGCAGCCCTGGCCGGGATGAGAGATATCAGCCCCAGCATTTT.

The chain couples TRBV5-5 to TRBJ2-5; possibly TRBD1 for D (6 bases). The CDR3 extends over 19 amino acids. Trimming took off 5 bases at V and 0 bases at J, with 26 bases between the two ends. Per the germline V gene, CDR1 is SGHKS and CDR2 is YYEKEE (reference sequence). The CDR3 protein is CASRSWEREKRGYQETQYF. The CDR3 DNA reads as TGTGCCAGCAGGAGCTGGGAGAGGGAGAAGAGGGGGTACCAAGAGACCCAGTACTTC.

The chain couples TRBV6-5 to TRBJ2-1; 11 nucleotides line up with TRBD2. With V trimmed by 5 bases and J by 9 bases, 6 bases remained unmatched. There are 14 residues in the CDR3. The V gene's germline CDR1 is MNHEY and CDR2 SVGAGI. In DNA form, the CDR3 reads TGTGCCAGCAGTCTAGGACTAGCGGGTCCTGAGCAGTTCTTC. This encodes CASSLGLAGPEQFF.

The CDR3 here is CASSISNGGAPGEQYF. Here the CDR3 DNA reads TGTGCCAGTAGTATATCTAACGGGGGTGCCCCGGGGGAGCAGTACTTC. The chain is built from TRBV19 and TRBJ2-7, with a weak D call TRBD2 (6 bases). Trimming left V 2 bases short and J 7 bases short, with 21 bases between. The CDR3 is 16 residues long. The germline V gene encodes CDR1 LNHDA and CDR2 SQIVND (reference sequence). Together with reference TRBV19 and TRBJ2-7, the CDR3 gives the full variable domain: DGGITQSPKYLFRKEGQNVTLSCEQNLNHDAMYWYRQDPGQGLRLIYYSQIVNDFQKGDIAEGYSVSREKKESFPLTVTSAQKNPTAFYLCASSISNGGAPGEQYFGPGTRLTVT.

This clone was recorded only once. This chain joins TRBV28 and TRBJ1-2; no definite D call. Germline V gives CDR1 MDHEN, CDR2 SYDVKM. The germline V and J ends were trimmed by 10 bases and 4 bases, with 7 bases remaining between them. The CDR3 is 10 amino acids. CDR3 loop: CATRGYGYTF. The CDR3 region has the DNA TGTGCCACTCGGGGCTATGGCTACACCTTC.

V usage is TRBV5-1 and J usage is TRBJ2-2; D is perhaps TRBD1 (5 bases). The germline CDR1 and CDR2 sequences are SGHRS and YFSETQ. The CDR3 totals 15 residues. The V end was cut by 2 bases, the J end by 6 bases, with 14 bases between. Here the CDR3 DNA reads TGCGCCAGCAGCTTTCCTCAGGGCGAGGCCGGGGAGCTGTTTTTT. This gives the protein CASSFPQGEAGELFF.

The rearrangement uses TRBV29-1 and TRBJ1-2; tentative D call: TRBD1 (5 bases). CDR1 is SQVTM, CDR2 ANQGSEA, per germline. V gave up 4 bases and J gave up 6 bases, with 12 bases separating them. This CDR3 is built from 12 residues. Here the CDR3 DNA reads TGCAGCGTTGCAGGTTCGGGGGATGGCTACACCTTC. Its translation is CSVAGSGDGYTF.

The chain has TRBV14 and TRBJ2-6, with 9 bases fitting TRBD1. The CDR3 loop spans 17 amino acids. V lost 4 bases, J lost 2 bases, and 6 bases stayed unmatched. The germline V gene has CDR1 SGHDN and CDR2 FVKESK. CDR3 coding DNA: TGTGCCAGCAGCCCCGGGACAGGGCGGCCTGGGGCCAACGTCCTGACTTTC. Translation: CASSPGTGRPGANVLTF. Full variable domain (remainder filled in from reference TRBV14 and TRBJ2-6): EAGVTQFPSHSVIEKGQTVTLRCDPISGHDNLYWYRRVMGKEIKFLLHFVKESKQDESGMPNNRFLAERTGGTYSTLKVQPAELEDSGVYFCASSPGTGRPGANVLTFGAGSRLTVL.

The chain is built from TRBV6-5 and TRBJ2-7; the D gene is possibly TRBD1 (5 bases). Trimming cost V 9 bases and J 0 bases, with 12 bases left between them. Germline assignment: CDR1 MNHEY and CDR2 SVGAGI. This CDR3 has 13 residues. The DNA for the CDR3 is TGTGCCAGTAATTCGGACACCTCCTACGAGCAGTACTTC. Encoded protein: CASNSDTSYEQYF.

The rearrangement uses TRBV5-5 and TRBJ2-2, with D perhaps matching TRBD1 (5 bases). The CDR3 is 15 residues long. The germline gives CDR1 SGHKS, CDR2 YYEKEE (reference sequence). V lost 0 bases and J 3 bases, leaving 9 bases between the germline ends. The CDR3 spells CASSLVSGYTGELFF. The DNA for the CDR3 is TGTGCCAGCAGCTTGGTTTCAGGGTACACCGGGGAGCTGTTTTTT.

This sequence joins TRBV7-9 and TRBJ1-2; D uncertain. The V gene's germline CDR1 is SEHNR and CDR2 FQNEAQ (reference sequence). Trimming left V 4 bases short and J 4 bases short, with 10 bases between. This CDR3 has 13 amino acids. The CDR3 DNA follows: TGTGCCAGCAGCTCCGAGGCCGTCTATGGCTACACCTTC. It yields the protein CASSSEAVYGYTF.

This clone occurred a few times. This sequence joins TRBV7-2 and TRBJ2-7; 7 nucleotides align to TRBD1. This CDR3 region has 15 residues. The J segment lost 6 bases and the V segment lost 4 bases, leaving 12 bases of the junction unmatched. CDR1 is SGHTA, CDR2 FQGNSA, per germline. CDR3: CASSSIGTAASEQYF. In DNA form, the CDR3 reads TGTGCCAGCAGCTCCATCGGGACAGCTGCGAGCGAGCAGTACTTC.

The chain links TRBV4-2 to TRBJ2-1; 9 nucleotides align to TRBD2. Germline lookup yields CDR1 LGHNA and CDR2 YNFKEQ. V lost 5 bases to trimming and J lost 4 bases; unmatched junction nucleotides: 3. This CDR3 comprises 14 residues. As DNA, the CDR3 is TGTGCCAGCAGCATTAGCGGGAGTTACAATGAGCAGTTCTTC. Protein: CASSISGSYNEQFF.

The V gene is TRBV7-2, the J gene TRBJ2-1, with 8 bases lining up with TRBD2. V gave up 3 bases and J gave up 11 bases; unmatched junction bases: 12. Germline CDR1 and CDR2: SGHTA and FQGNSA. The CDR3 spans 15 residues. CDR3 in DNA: TGTGCCAGCAGCTTCGGGACTAGTCAGTCTTCGAAGCAGTTCTTC. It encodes CASSFGTSQSSKQFF.